The present T cell receptor beta chain was sequenced within a study of graft-versus-host responses after intestinal transplantation (dated by TCRdb to about 2021). About the study as a whole: The transplants that recipients received were multivisceral, liver-intestinal, or isolated intestinal. Instead of going to the commercial service, samples from a few later patients were sequenced in-house on an Illumina MiSeq and processed with MiXCR. Alloreactive clones were identified by sequencing pre-transplant mixed lymphocyte reaction products and comparing them with unstimulated pre-transplant donor and recipient T cells. The cohort enrolled 24 intestinal transplant recipients, one of whom was a retransplant, and 3 patients without pretransplant specimens were excluded. Donor T cell macrochimerism was defined as a peak of at least 4% donor T cells among recipient peripheral blood mononuclear cells. Graft-versus-host and host-versus-graft alloreactive T cell clones were tracked in the graft, circulation and bone marrow after intestinal transplantation using bulk TCR-beta CDR3 sequencing. Every recipient was given anti-thymocyte globulin induction, then maintenance tacrolimus and steroids for about 3 years.

The paper as a whole reports these results and caveats: The relatively low number and heterogeneity of intestinal transplant patients limited the conclusions. Early after transplant, peak levels of circulating GvH clones were associated with declines in HvG clones. In patients with donor T cell macrochimerism, the allografts had high GvH to HvG T cell clonal ratios. GvH clones were detected in recipient bone marrow, and some of these GvH clones were observed earlier in ileal mucosa or blood, consistent with an intestinal mucosal origin.

What the time point label conveys for this sample: cells obtained before transplantation from donor or recipient. CD3+CD4+ and CD3+CD8+ populations were FACS-sorted from unstimulated pre-transplant donor and recipient cells taken from spleen or lymph nodes. Concerning this clone itself: The antigen it binds to is not known. The input lacks base qualities; no much larger clone sits a single base away.

The method was the immunoSEQ multiplex PCR assay. In most patients, genomic DNA was isolated using the Qiagen DNeasy Blood and Tissue Kit and sent frozen to Adaptive Biotechnologies for TCR sequencing. For most patients, high-throughput TCR-beta CDR3 sequencing of genomic DNA was performed by Adaptive Biotechnologies. Under the source paper's analysis protocol: Adaptive's ImmunoSEQ software supplied the TCR sequencing data for 18 patients, while MiXCR and VDJtools were used to process a few other patients. To correct CD4 versus CD8 sorting errors, sequences present in both subsets at a frequency ratio below 5:1 were removed. CDR3 nucleotide sequences shared by donor and recipient were removed because the origin of these sequences could not be assigned. At least 2-fold expansion over unstimulated cells and a minimum CFSE-low frequency of 0.002% (template counts) or 0.001% (read counts) were required for clones to be classified as alloreactive. A clone was considered mappable if detected in the sequenced pre-transplant spleen, lymph node, or MLR CFSE-low populations of the donor or recipient. The cumulative frequency of alloreactive clones was calculated as a percentage of all sequences, weighted by copy number. Here the immuneACCESS table is served through TCRdb, limited to in-frame sequences with V and J called. Missing clones are a known gap in these copies; in checked studies unresolved V genes cover under half, and the rest lacks a known reason. D and trimming were read from the DNA, whereas the V and J calls and clone size are those reported in that table. The sample table lists tens of thousands of clones, approximately 90% of them with a count of one. Roughly 5.5% of the sample is held by the ten biggest clonotypes.

The CDR1 and CDR2 encoded by the germline V gene (reference sequence) are LNHDA and SQIVND. The CDR3 contains 13 residues, cysteine and phenylalanine counted. Only the CDR3 region is kept as DNA, spanning 39 bases read in frame from base 1. V is shortened by 5 bases, J by 4 bases, and the region joining them spans 12 bases. This TCR came from a human donor who received an intestinal transplant. This chain joins TRBV19 to TRBJ2-7; TRBD1 is possibly the D segment (7 matching bases). The source material was unstimulated CD8+ T cells sorted from spleen or lymph node cells, sampled before intestinal transplant. The bases read TGTGCCAGTAGTGGCGGGACAGTGTACGAGCAGTACTTC. It specifies CASSGGTVYEQYF.